The next 30 T cell receptor beta chains were all read from a single sample in a study of neoadjuvant nivolumab and ipilimumab in lung cancer. Repertoires were generated with immunoSEQ multiplex PCR, while TCRdb's copy carries only in-frame clones and drops some. This repertoire shows roughly 10,000 clones, over 60% found once; its top ten account for around 7.2%. Sequenced here: tumor tissue, sampled after neoadjuvant nivolumab, alone or with ipilimumab, at or shortly before surgery. The origin of the receptors is an adult with non-small cell lung cancer. Some clones in this sample may be carry-over from other donors' samples.

In DNA form, the CDR3 reads TGCAGCGTTGAATCTTTATGGGAGAACTCTGGGGCCAACGTCCTGACTTTC. Its translation is CSVESLWENSGANVLTF. V gene TRBV29-1 combines with J gene TRBJ2-6; D is perhaps TRBD2 (5 bases). This CDR3 comprises 17 residues. Trimming removed 2 bases at V and 0 bases at J, with 14 bases between. In germline, CDR1 is SQVTM, CDR2 ANQGSEA.

V and J are TRBV6-4 and TRBJ2-2; D tentatively fits TRBD1 or TRBD2 (5 bases each). Germline V gives CDR1 MRHNA, CDR2 SNTAGT. V lost 8 bases, J lost 1 base, and 14 bases lay in between. The CDR3 loop spans 15 amino acids. This chain's CDR3 is CASPLRGLNTGELFF. CDR3 nucleotide sequence: TGTGCCAGCCCACTCCGGGGCTTGAACACCGGGGAGCTGTTTTTT.

The J gene is TRBJ1-2, the V gene TRBV6-1; D is ambiguous. The CDR3 has 13 residues. The germline V and J ends were trimmed by 1 base and 3 bases, with 6 bases remaining between them. The germline V gene encodes CDR1 MNHNS and CDR2 SASEGT. CDR3 nucleotides: TGTGCCAGCAGTGAAGAATTCCACTATGGCTACACCTTC. Its protein product is CASSEEFHYGYTF.

V usage is TRBV4-3 and J usage is TRBJ2-3, with D possibly matching TRBD2 (6 bases). The CDR3 consists of 17 residues. V was pared by 1 base and J by 4 bases, with 18 bases between. The germline gives CDR1 LGHNA, CDR2 YSLEER. CDR3 residues: CASSQALGGADPDTQYF. The CDR3 DNA is TGCGCCAGCAGCCAAGCCTTGGGGGGAGCGGACCCAGATACGCAGTATTTT.

V is TRBV10-3 and J is TRBJ1-6, with TRBD1 as a possible D gene (6 bases). CDR1 and CDR2 from the germline V gene are ENHRY and SYGVKD. The V and J ends lost 0 bases and 8 bases respectively, with 11 bases between them. This CDR3 region has 15 residues. The CDR3 reads CAISESRGSYSPLHF. The CDR3 DNA sequence: TGTGCCATCAGTGAGTCCAGGGGTAGCTATTCACCCCTCCACTTT.

V and J are TRBV7-2 and TRBJ1-2, with a tentative D call TRBD1 (5 bases). Germline lookup yields CDR1 SGHTA and CDR2 FQGNSA. Trimming left V 5 bases short and J 3 bases short, with 10 bases between. CDR3 length: 13 amino acids. In nucleotides, the CDR3 is TGTGCCAGCAGCCTACAGGAGCACTATGGCTACACCTTC. It translates to CASSLQEHYGYTF.

This chain connects TRBV6-5 to TRBJ1-5; 8 bases match TRBD1. Germline CDR1 is MNHEY and CDR2 is SVGAGI. The CDR3 is made up of 16 amino acids. V was pared by 4 bases and J by 0 bases, with 5 bases of the junction left unmatched. This CDR3 reads CASSSTTGASNQPQHF. For the CDR3, the DNA is TGTGCCAGCAGTTCAACGACAGGGGCTAGCAATCAGCCCCAGCATTTT.

This chain joins TRBV6-1 and TRBJ1-1; possible D gene TRBD1, 5 bases. In germline, CDR1 is MNHNS, CDR2 SASEGT. Trimming took 2 bases from V and 11 from J, leaving 15 bases between them. The CDR3 length is 13 residues. The CDR3 reads CASSEIQGRVAFF. The CDR3 DNA sequence: TGTGCCAGCAGTGAAATTCAGGGTCGTGTGGCTTTCTTT.

In its sample, this clone was seen once. The CDR3 region is CASSYYQGYEQYF. CDR3 bases: TGTGCCAGCAGTTATTATCAAGGCTACGAGCAGTACTTC. V and J are TRBV6-5 and TRBJ2-7; the D is unclear. V lost 3 bases, J lost 3 bases, and 9 bases lay in between. The CDR3 is 13 residues long. Germline V CDR1 and CDR2: MNHEY, SVGAGI.

This sequence joins TRBV14 and TRBJ1-2; a weak D match, TRBD1 (6 bases). Germline loops: CDR1 SGHDN, CDR2 FVKESK. The CDR3 has 16 amino acids. V gave up 4 bases and J gave up 2 bases, with 17 bases separating them. CDR3 coding DNA: TGTGCCAGCAGCCGCGCAGTGGGGGCAGCCAACTATGGCTACACCTTC. Its protein is CASSRAVGAANYGYTF.

This clone was seen just once. The DNA for the CDR3 is TGTGCCAGCAGCCAAGCCCCCGGGACAGGGGGGTACAATGAGCAGTTCTTC. This translates into CASSQAPGTGGYNEQFF. The chain joins TRBV14 to TRBJ2-1; 11 bases align to TRBD1. Germline values: CDR1 SGHDN, CDR2 FVKESK. Trimming cost V 1 base and J 4 bases; bases outside gene matches: 6. The CDR3 sequence is 17 residues long.

This chain joins TRBV11-3 and TRBJ2-1; the match to TRBD2 covers 10 bases. The CDR3 is made up of 15 amino acids. The germline gives CDR1 SGHNT, CDR2 YENEEA. J gave up 9 bases and V 1 base, and 6 bases lay outside the gene matches. This chain's CDR3 is CASSLVTSGNGEQFF. The CDR3 bases are TGTGCCAGCAGCTTAGTAACTAGCGGGAACGGTGAGCAGTTCTTC. Variable domain in full (rest from reference TRBV11-3 and TRBJ2-1): EAGVVQSPRYKIIEKKQPVAFWCNPISGHNTLYWYLQNLGQGPELLIRYENEEAVDDSQLPKDRFSAERLKGVDSTLKIQPAELGDSAVYLCASSLVTSGNGEQFFGPGTRLTVL.

This chain joins TRBV30 and TRBJ1-2, with 8 bases fitting TRBD1. Germline-derived CDR1 and CDR2 are GTSNPN and SVGIG (reference sequence). With V trimmed by 5 bases and J by 8 bases, 13 bases remained unmatched. The CDR3 is made up of 14 amino acids. CDR3 sequence: CAWQTPGGFWGYTF. CDR3 bases: TGTGCCTGGCAGACCCCAGGGGGCTTCTGGGGCTACACCTTC.

The chain recombines TRBV7-2 with TRBJ2-7; 7 bases are a match to TRBD2. Germline V gene sequence: CDR1 SGHTA, CDR2 FQGNSA. The junction had 7 bases not matched to a gene; V was cut back by 3 bases and J by 5 bases. The CDR3 spans 14 residues. The CDR3 is CASSFGLAVDEQYF. The CDR3 coding sequence is TGTGCCAGCAGCTTCGGGCTAGCGGTGGACGAGCAGTACTTC.

The V and J genes are TRBV18 and TRBJ1-5; D remains ambiguous. Germline loops: CDR1 KGHSH, CDR2 LQKENI. This CDR3 has 15 residues. V dropped 5 bases and J dropped 3 bases, with 14 bases sitting between them. CDR3 loop: CASSTGSATNQPQHF. The DNA for the CDR3 is TGTGCCAGCTCAACGGGGTCAGCAACCAATCAGCCCCAGCATTTT. Full variable domain (rest looked up from reference TRBV18 and TRBJ1-5): NAGVMQNPRHLVRRRGQEARLRCSPMKGHSHVYWYRQLPEEGLKFMVYLQKENIIDESGMPKERFSAEFPKEGPSILRIQQVVRGDSAAYFCASSTGSATNQPQHFGDGTRLSIL.

The chain has TRBV4-1 and TRBJ2-2; TRBD2 matches 9 bases. This CDR3 contains 16 residues. CDR1 is MGHRA, CDR2 YSYEKL, per germline. The V and J ends lost 0 bases and 7 bases, in that order; junction bases with no gene match: 6. Here the CDR3 DNA reads TGCGCCAGCAGCCAAGATAGGCCTAGCGGGATCGGGGAGCTGTTTTTT. Encoded protein: CASSQDRPSGIGELFF.

This chain connects TRBV5-1 to TRBJ2-2; 7 bases agree with TRBD1. The CDR3 contains 14 residues. V gave up 1 base and J gave up 6 bases; unmatched junction bases: 3. The germline gives CDR1 SGHRS, CDR2 YFSETQ. Here the CDR3 DNA reads TGCGCCAGCAGCTTGAGCCAGGGGGCCGGGGAGCTGTTTTTT. Translation gives CASSLSQGAGELFF.

This clone was seen only once. This sequence joins TRBV2 and TRBJ2-7; a weak D match, TRBD1 (6 bases). Looked up from germline, CDR1 is SNHLY and CDR2 is FYNNEI. The CDR3 spans 14 residues. Trimming pared 4 bases from V and 2 bases from J, leaving 12 bases between. In DNA, the CDR3 is TGTGCCAGCAGTGCCGCTTGGGGGCCCTACGAGCAGTACTTC. Translating gives CASSAAWGPYEQYF.

The chain recombines TRBV7-9 with TRBJ2-5; 9 bases map to TRBD2. CDR1 is SEHNR and CDR2 is FQNEAQ in the germline V gene (reference sequence). The trim removed 5 bases at V and 5 bases at J, leaving 15 bases unmatched. The CDR3 consists of 17 residues. For the CDR3, the DNA is TGTGCCAGCAGCGCCAAGGGTAGCGGGGGCCCTCGGGAGACCCAGTACTTC. It translates to CASSAKGSGGPRETQYF. Full variable domain (missing parts from reference TRBV7-9 and TRBJ2-5): DTGVSQNPRHKITKRGQNVTFRCDPISEHNRLYWYRQTLGQGPEFLTYFQNEAQLEKSRLLSDRFSAERPKGSFSTLEIQRTEQGDSAMYLCASSAKGSGGPRETQYFGPGTRLLVL.

This sequence joins TRBV28 and TRBJ1-2; 8 bases align to TRBD1. CDR1 and CDR2 from the germline V gene are MDHEN and SYDVKM. The CDR3 runs 16 residues. Trimming took 7 bases from V and 5 from J; bases not matched to a gene: 15. The CDR3 sequence: CASTLGATGGRYGYTF. The CDR3 DNA reads as TGTGCCAGCACACTAGGGGCTACAGGGGGTCGGTATGGCTACACCTTC.

The chain carries TRBV29-1 and TRBJ1-1; D remains unclear. The CDR3 contains 16 residues. The germline V gene encodes CDR1 SQVTM and CDR2 ANQGSEA. With 3 bases removed from V and 1 base from J, the gap between germline ends came to 18 bases. The CDR3 loop is CSVDPLRGPRNTEAFF. The CDR3 DNA reads TGCAGCGTTGATCCTCTAAGAGGACCGCGGAACACTGAAGCTTTCTTT.

The chain carries TRBV4-3 and TRBJ1-2, with D uncertain. V lost 4 bases and J lost 4, with 16 bases in between. The CDR3 is 15 residues long. CDR1 is LGHNA and CDR2 is YSLEER in the germline V gene. CDR3 amino acids: CASSPSGVESYGYTF. The CDR3 DNA is TGCGCCAGCAGCCCCTCCGGGGTGGAGTCCTATGGCTACACCTTC.

This chain links TRBV5-1 with TRBJ1-2; TRBD1 might be the D (6 bases). Germline V gene data show CDR1 as SGHRS and CDR2 as YFSETQ. The germline V and J ends were trimmed by 3 bases and 4 bases, with 16 bases remaining between them. The CDR3 runs 15 residues. The chain's CDR3 is CASSSETGGFYGYTF. DNA of the CDR3: TGCGCCAGCAGCTCAGAGACGGGGGGCTTCTATGGCTACACCTTC.

The CDR3 loop is CASSLAGDSTDTQYF. CDR3 bases: TGTGCCAGCAGCTTAGCAGGGGATAGCACAGATACGCAGTATTTT. The J gene is TRBJ2-3, the V gene TRBV11-3, with D perhaps TRBD1 (6 bases). Germline V gene sequence: CDR1 SGHNT, CDR2 YENEEA. This CDR3 region has 15 residues. V gave up 1 base and J gave up 0 bases, with 8 bases separating them.

The V call is TRBV7-7, the J call TRBJ2-7, with TRBD2 as a possible D gene (5 bases). This CDR3 has 14 amino acids. CDR1 is SSHAT, CDR2 FNYEAQ, per germline (reference sequence). Trimming pared 1 base from V and 4 bases from J, leaving 11 bases between. CDR3 nucleotide sequence: TGTGCCAGCAGCTTAGGAGGTAGGGAGTACGAGCAGTACTTC. Translation: CASSLGGREYEQYF.

The chain links TRBV11-3 to TRBJ2-1, with D perhaps TRBD2 (6 bases). CDR1 SGHNT and CDR2 YENEEA come from the germline V gene. This CDR3 is built from 15 residues. The germline V and J ends were trimmed by 0 bases and 5 bases, with 11 bases remaining between them. CDR3 region: CASSLDGSADNEQFF. CDR3 in DNA: TGTGCCAGCAGCTTAGACGGGAGTGCGGACAATGAGCAGTTCTTC.

In this sample, this clone turned up once. The rearrangement joins TRBV5-6 to TRBJ2-7; possibly TRBD1 for D (6 bases). Germline values: CDR1 SGHDT, CDR2 YYEEEE. The CDR3 runs 14 residues. V gave up 3 bases and J gave up 2 bases, with 12 bases separating them. Here the CDR3 reads CASSSLQGTYEQYF. CDR3 coding DNA: TGTGCCAGCAGCTCCCTACAGGGCACCTACGAGCAGTACTTC.

This clone was observed a few times. The J gene is TRBJ1-1, the V gene TRBV18; D gene uncertain. The ends were cut back, 6 bases at V and 2 bases at J, with 13 bases in the middle. This CDR3 contains 14 residues. The germline V gene has CDR1 KGHSH and CDR2 LQKENI. The CDR3, as DNA: TGTGCCAGCTCCCGCGTTAACAGTAACACTGAAGCTTTCTTT. Its translation: CASSRVNSNTEAFF.

V gene TRBV11-1 combines with J gene TRBJ2-7, with a weak D call TRBD2 (5 bases). V was trimmed by 4 bases and J by 0 bases, leaving 16 bases between them. Per germline, CDR1 SGHAT and CDR2 FQDESV (reference sequence). CDR3 size: 16 residues. CDR3 in DNA: TGTGCCAGCAGCTCTAGTCCAGCGGTCTACTCCTACGAGCAGTACTTC. Its translation: CASSSSPAVYSYEQYF.

In DNA, the CDR3 is TGTGCCAGCAGCGCCCCGCCGGTGGTATATGGCTACACCTTC. This encodes CASSAPPVVYGYTF. This chain links TRBV7-2 with TRBJ1-2; D unclear. The germline gives CDR1 SGHTA, CDR2 FQGNSA. Trimming removed 5 bases at V and 5 bases at J, with 15 bases between. This CDR3 comprises 14 residues.